A single sample gave rise to the 8 T cell receptor beta chains below, sequenced in a study of blood T cell repertoires in COVID-19. TCRdb's table, derived via immunoSEQ multiplex PCR, lists solely in-frame clones and lacks some. This sample carries about 54,000 clones, 75% to 95% of them seen once, and the ten largest clones take just under 8.5%. Sample: peripheral blood. The receptors here all came from a woman aged 35 to 49 with active COVID-19.

The V and J genes are TRBV20-1 and TRBJ1-6; D ambiguous. Trimming cost V 1 base and J 9 bases, with 4 bases left between them. Per the germline V gene, CDR1 is DFQATT and CDR2 is SNEGSKA (reference sequence). The CDR3 spans 11 residues. In DNA form, the CDR3 reads TGCAGTGCTAGAGTCGGTTCACCCCTCCACTTT. It specifies CSARVGSPLHF.

This chain joins TRBV5-1 and TRBJ1-2; 10 nucleotides match TRBD1. The length of the CDR3 is 15 residues. Germline assignment: CDR1 SGHRS and CDR2 YFSETQ. V was pared by 0 bases and J by 7 bases, with 6 bases of the junction left unmatched. CDR3 DNA sequence: TGCGCCAGCAGCTTGGACGCCGGGACAGGGGCTGGCTACACCTTC. Its translation: CASSLDAGTGAGYTF. Using reference TRBV5-1 and TRBJ1-2 for the parts outside the CDR3, the full variable domain is KAGVTQTPRYLIKTRGQQVTLSCSPISGHRSVSWYQQTPGQGLQFLFEYFSETQRNKGNFPGRFSGRQFSNSRSEMNVSTLELGDSALYLCASSLDAGTGAGYTFGSGTRLTVV.

This chain uses TRBV10-1 with TRBJ2-5; 13 nucleotides line up with TRBD2. The V segment lost 6 bases and the J segment 2 bases; nucleotides outside the gene matches: 15. This CDR3 has 19 amino acids. The germline V gene has CDR1 WNHNN and CDR2 SYGVQD (reference sequence). In DNA, the CDR3 is TGCGCCAGCAGAGAAGCCGGGACTAGCGGGATAAGGAGGCAAGAGACCCAGTACTTC. This gives the protein CASREAGTSGIRRQETQYF.

The chain is built from TRBV20-1 and TRBJ1-2, with D maybe TRBD1 (6 bases). Germline CDR1 is DFQATT and CDR2 is SNEGSKA (reference sequence). CDR3 length: 11 amino acids. V was pared by 3 bases and J by 8 bases, with 10 bases between. In DNA, the CDR3 is TGCAGTGCTAGTGGACAGTTAGGCTACACCTTC. Its translation: CSASGQLGYTF.

V gene TRBV3-1 (or the pseudogene TRBV3-2) combines with J gene TRBJ1-6, with 7 nucleotides matching TRBD1. In germline, CDR1 is LGHDT, CDR2 YNNKEL (reference sequence). The CDR3 length is 16 residues. After removal of 6 bases from V and 5 bases from J, the junction contained 10 bases not matched to a gene. CDR3 loop: CASSRYPQGNNSPLHF. CDR3 nucleotide sequence: TGTGCCAGCAGTCGATACCCACAGGGGAATAATTCACCCCTCCACTTT.

This clone appeared once. The V gene is TRBV5-4, the J gene TRBJ2-3; TRBD2 agrees at 7 bases. V shed 3 bases and J 3 bases; nucleotides not matched to a gene: 10. The CDR3 totals 16 residues. The germline gives CDR1 SGHNT, CDR2 YYREEE (reference sequence). The CDR3 spells CASSSGVASGTDTQYF. CDR3 in DNA: TGTGCCAGCAGCTCTGGCGTGGCTAGCGGAACAGATACGCAGTATTTT.

CDR3 DNA: TGTGCCAGCAGCTTTGGGAGATTTGGAGGCGTTGGGAACACTGAAGCTTTCTTT. Encoded protein: CASSFGRFGGVGNTEAFF. The chain combines TRBV11-3 with TRBJ1-1; D is unresolved. The CDR3 runs 18 residues. V lost 3 bases and J 1 base, leaving 21 bases between the germline ends. Germline V gene lookup returns CDR1 SGHNT and CDR2 YENEEA. The full variable domain, rest sourced from reference TRBV11-3 and TRBJ1-1, is EAGVVQSPRYKIIEKKQPVAFWCNPISGHNTLYWYLQNLGQGPELLIRYENEEAVDDSQLPKDRFSAERLKGVDSTLKIQPAELGDSAVYLCASSFGRFGGVGNTEAFFGQGTRLTVV.

The chain combines TRBV7-8 with TRBJ2-3; 12 bases fit TRBD2. With 6 bases clipped from V and 6 bases from J, the junction kept 16 bases outside the gene matches. CDR1 is SGHVS, CDR2 FQNEAQ, per germline. This CDR3 contains 18 residues. CDR3 nucleotide sequence: TGTGCCAGCAGTTTTGGACTAGCGGGGTACAGTGATGCGGATACGCAGTATTTT. As protein: CASSFGLAGYSDADTQYF.